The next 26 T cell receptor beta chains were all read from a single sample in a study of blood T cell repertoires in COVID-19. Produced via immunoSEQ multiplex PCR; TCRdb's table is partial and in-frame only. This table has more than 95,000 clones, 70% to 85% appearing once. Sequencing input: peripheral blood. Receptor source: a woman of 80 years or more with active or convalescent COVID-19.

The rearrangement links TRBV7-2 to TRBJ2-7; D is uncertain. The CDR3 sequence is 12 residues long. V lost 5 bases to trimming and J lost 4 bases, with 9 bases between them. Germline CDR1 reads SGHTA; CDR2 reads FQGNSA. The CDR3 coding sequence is TGTGCCAGCAGCCTCCCAACATACGAGCAGTACTTC. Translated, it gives CASSLPTYEQYF. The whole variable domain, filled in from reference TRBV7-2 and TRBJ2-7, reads GAGVSQSPSNKVTEKGKDVELRCDPISGHTALYWYRQSLGQGLEFLIYFQGNSAPDKSGLPSDRFSAERTGGSVSTLTIQRTQQEDSAVYLCASSLPTYEQYFGPGTRLTVT.

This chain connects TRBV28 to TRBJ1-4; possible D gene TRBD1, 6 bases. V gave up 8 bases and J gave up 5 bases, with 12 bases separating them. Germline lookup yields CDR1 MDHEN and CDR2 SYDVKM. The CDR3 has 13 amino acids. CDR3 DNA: TGTGCCAGCTCTGGACAGATGAATGAAAAACTGTTTTTT. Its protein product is CASSGQMNEKLFF.

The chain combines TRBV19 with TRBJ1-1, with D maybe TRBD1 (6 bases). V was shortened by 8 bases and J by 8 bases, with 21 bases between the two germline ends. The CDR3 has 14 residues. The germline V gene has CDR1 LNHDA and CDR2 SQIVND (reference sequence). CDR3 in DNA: TGTGCCAGTGCTGCCGGGGGGCGGTCGTCAGAAGCTTTCTTT. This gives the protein CASAAGGRSSEAFF.

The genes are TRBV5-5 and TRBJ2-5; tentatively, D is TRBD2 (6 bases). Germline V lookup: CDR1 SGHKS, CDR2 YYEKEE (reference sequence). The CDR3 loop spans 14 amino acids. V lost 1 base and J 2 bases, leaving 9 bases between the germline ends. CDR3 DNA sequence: TGTGCCAGCAGCTTGACTAGCCGACAAGAGACCCAGTACTTC. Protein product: CASSLTSRQETQYF.

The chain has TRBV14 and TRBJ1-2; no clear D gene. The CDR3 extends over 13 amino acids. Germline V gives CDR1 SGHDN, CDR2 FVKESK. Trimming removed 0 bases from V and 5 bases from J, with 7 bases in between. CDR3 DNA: TGTGCCAGCAGCCAAGATGTGAGGTATGGCTACACCTTC. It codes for CASSQDVRYGYTF.

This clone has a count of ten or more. CDR3 in amino acids: CASSAGGLNYGYTF. In nucleotides, the CDR3 is TGTGCCAGCAGCGCCGGGGGGCTTAACTATGGCTACACCTTC. J is TRBJ1-2 and V is TRBV9; possibly TRBD1 for D (6 bases). The CDR3 loop spans 14 amino acids. The germline CDR1 and CDR2 sequences are SGDLS and YYNGEE. Trimming took off 3 bases at V and 1 base at J, with 10 bases between the two ends. Full variable domain (rest looked up from reference TRBV9 and TRBJ1-2): DSGVTQTPKHLITATGQRVTLRCSPRSGDLSVYWYQQSLDQGLQFLIQYYNGEERAKGNILERFSAQQFPDLHSELNLSSLELGDSALYFCASSAGGLNYGYTFGSGTRLTVV.

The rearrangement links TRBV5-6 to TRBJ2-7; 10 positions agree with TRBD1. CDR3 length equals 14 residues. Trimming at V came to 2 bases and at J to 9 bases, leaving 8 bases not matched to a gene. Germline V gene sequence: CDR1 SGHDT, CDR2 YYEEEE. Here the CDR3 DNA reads TGTGCCAGCAGCTTCGACAGGGGGCGCCTCCTGCAGTACTTC. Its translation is CASSFDRGRLLQYF.

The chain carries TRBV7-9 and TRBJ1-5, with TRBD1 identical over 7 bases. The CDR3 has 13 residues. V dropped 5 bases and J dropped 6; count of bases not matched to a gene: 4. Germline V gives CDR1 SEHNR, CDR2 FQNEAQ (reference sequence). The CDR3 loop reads CASSRNRGQPQHF. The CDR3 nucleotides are TGTGCCAGCAGCAGAAACAGGGGTCAGCCCCAGCATTTT.

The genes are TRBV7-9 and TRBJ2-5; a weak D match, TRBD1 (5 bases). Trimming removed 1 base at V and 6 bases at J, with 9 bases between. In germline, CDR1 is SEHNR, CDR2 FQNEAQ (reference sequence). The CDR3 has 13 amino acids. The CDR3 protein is CASSLGPGQTQYF. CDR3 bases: TGTGCCAGCAGCTTAGGTCCAGGGCAGACCCAGTACTTC.

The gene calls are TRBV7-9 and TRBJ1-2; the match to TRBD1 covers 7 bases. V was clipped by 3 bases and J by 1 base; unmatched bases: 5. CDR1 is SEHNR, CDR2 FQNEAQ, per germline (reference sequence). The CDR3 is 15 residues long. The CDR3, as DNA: TGTGCCAGCAGCTTTGGGACAGCAAATAACTATGGCTACACCTTC. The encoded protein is CASSFGTANNYGYTF. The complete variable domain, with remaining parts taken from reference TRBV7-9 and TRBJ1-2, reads DTGVSQNPRHKITKRGQNVTFRCDPISEHNRLYWYRQTLGQGPEFLTYFQNEAQLEKSRLLSDRFSAERPKGSFSTLEIQRTEQGDSAMYLCASSFGTANNYGYTFGSGTRLTVV.

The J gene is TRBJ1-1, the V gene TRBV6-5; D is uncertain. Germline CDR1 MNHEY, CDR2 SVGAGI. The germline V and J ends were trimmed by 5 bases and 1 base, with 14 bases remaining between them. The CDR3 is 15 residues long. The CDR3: CASSRGLTKNTEAFF. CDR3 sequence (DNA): TGTGCCAGCAGTCGAGGACTAACCAAGAACACTGAAGCTTTCTTT.

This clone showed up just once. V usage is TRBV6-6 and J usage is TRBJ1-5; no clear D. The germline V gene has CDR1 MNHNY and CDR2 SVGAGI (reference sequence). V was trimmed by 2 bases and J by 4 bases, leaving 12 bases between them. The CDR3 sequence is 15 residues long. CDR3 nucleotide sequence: TGTGCCAGCAGTTACGGCCTTCCGAAAAATCAGCCCCAGCATTTT. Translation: CASSYGLPKNQPQHF.

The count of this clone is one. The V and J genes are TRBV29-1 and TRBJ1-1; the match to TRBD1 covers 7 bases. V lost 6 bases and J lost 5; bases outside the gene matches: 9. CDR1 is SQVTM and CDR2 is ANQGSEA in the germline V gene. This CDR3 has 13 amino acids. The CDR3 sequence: CSVETGLGTEAFF. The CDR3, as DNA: TGCAGCGTGGAGACAGGGTTAGGGACTGAAGCTTTCTTT.

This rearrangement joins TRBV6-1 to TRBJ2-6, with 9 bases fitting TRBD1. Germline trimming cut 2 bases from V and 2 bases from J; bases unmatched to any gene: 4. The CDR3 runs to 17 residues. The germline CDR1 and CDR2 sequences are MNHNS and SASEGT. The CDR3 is CASSELTGGTGANVLTF. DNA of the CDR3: TGTGCCAGCAGTGAATTAACAGGGGGCACTGGGGCCAACGTCCTGACTTTC.

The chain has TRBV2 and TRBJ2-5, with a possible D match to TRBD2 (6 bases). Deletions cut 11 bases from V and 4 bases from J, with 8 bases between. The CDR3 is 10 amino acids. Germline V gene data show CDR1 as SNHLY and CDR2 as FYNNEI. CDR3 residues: CAVGGETQYF. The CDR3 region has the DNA TGTGCCGTGGGGGGAGAGACCCAGTACTTC. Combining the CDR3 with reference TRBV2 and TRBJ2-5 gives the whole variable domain EPEVTQTPSHQVTQMGQEVILRCVPISNHLYFYWYRQILGQKVEFLVSFYNNEISEKSEIFDDQFSVERPDGSNFTLKIRSTKLEDSAMYFCAVGGETQYFGPGTRLLVL.

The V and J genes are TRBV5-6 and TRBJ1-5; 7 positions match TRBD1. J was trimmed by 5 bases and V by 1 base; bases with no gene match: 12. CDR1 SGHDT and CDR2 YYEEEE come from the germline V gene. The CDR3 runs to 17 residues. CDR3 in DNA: TGTGCCAGCAGCTTGTGGGACAGAGAAATAACCTATCAGCCCCAGCATTTT. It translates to CASSLWDREITYQPQHF.

CDR3 nucleotides: TGTGCCAGCAGTCCGCCGACAGGCTATGGCTACACCTTC. It encodes CASSPPTGYGYTF. The chain is built from TRBV28 and TRBJ1-2; the D gene is possibly TRBD1 (6 bases). From germline, CDR1 is MDHEN and CDR2 SYDVKM. The V end lost 5 bases, the J end lost 4 bases, and 11 bases lay between the germline ends. The CDR3 sequence is 13 residues long.

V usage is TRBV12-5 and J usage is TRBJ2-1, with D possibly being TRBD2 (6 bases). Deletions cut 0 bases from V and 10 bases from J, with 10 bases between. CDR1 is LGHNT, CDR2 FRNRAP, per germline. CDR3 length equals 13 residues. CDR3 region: CASGLVRGGEQFF. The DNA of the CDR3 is TGTGCTAGTGGTTTGGTAAGGGGAGGCGAGCAGTTCTTC.

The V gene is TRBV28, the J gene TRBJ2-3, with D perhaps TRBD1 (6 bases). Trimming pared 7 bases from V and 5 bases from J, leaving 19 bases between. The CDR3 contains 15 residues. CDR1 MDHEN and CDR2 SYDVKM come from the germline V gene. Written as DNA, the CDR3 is TGTGCCAGCAAGGAGGACAGTGGGGTAGGAGATACGCAGTATTTT. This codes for CASKEDSGVGDTQYF.

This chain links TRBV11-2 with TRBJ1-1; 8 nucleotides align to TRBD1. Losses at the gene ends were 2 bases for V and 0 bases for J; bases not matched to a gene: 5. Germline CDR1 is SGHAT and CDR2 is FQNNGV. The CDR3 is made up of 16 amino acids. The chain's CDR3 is CASSLQGARMNTEAFF. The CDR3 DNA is TGTGCCAGCAGCTTACAGGGGGCGAGGATGAACACTGAAGCTTTCTTT.

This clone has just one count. The CDR3 here is CASRPGLNHTDTQYF. CDR3 nucleotides: TGCGCCAGCAGACCGGGACTTAACCACACAGATACGCAGTATTTT. This sequence joins TRBV10-1 and TRBJ2-3, with D tentatively TRBD2 (6 bases). Between the trimmed V and J ends, which lost 6 bases and 2 bases, there was a span of 15 bases. This CDR3 is 15 amino acids long. Germline CDR1 WNHNN, CDR2 SYGVQD (reference sequence).

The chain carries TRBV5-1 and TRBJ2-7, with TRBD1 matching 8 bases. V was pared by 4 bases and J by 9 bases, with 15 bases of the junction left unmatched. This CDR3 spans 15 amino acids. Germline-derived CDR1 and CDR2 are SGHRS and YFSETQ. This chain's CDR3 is CASSLGQGDKYLQYF. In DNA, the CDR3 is TGCGCCAGCAGCCTCGGACAGGGTGACAAATACTTGCAGTACTTC.

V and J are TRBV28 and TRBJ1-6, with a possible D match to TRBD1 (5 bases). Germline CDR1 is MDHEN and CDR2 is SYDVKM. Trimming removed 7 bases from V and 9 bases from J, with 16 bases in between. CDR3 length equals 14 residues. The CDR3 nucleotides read TGTGCCAGCACCTCGGGAGGAAGGGGTTCACCCCTCCACTTT. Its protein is CASTSGGRGSPLHF.

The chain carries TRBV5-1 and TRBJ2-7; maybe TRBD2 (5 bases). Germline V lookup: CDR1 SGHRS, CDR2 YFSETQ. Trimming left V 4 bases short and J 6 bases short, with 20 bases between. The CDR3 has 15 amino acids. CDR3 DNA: TGCGCCAGCAGCAGGCAGGACTCTAGTTTGGCCGAGCAGTACTTC. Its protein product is CASSRQDSSLAEQYF.

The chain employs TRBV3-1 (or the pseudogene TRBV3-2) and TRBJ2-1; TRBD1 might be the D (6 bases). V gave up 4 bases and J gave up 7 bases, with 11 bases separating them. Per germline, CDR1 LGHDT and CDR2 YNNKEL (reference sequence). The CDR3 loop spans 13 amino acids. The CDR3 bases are TGTGCCAGCAGCCGGCAGGGGAAGAATGAGCAGTTCTTC. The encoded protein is CASSRQGKNEQFF.

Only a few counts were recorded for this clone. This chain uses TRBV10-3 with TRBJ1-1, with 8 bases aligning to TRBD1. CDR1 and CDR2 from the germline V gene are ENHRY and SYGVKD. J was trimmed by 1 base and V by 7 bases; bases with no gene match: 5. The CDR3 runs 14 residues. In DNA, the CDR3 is TGTGCCATCAATTCCGGGACAGGGAACACTGAAGCTTTCTTT. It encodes CAINSGTGNTEAFF.